Presented here are 15 T cell receptor beta chains from one specimen sequenced in a study of blood T cell repertoires in COVID-19. Sequenced by immunoSEQ multiplex PCR; TCRdb stores in-frame clones only, minus some. The sample holds 150,000 to 200,000 clones; around four fifths are singletons and the top ten take around 20%. The sample consisted of peripheral blood. These TCRs come from a woman between 70 and 85 years old who had recovered from COVID-19.

V is TRBV6-6 and J is TRBJ1-5, with D possibly TRBD1 on 5 matching bases. Germline-derived CDR1 and CDR2 are MNHNY and SVGAGI (reference sequence). The CDR3 loop spans 16 amino acids. Deletions cut 1 base from V and 0 bases from J, with 10 bases between. CDR3 sequence reads: CASSYLGGGSNQPQHF. The DNA of the CDR3 is TGTGCCAGCAGTTACTTGGGGGGGGGTAGCAATCAGCCCCAGCATTTT.

The gene calls are TRBV5-1 and TRBJ1-1, with 8 nucleotides matching TRBD1. The CDR3 covers 18 residues. The V gene end was trimmed by 4 bases and the J gene end by 0 bases; junction bases not matched to a gene: 14. The germline V gene has CDR1 SGHRS and CDR2 YFSETQ. The CDR3 DNA is TGCGCCAGCAGCCCCGGACAGGGTGGGGGGCTCATGAACACTGAAGCTTTCTTT. It encodes CASSPGQGGGLMNTEAFF.

The chain carries TRBV2 and TRBJ2-1, with D perhaps TRBD1 (5 bases). Trimming left V 7 bases short and J 15 bases short, with 25 bases between. Looked up from germline, CDR1 is SNHLY and CDR2 is FYNNEI. The CDR3 totals 14 residues. Here the CDR3 DNA reads TGTGCCAGCAACCTCGAACAGGACCCGGGTCCCCGGTTCTTC. This encodes CASNLEQDPGPRFF.

This clone was seen once. The gene calls are TRBV6-1 and TRBJ2-5, with D possibly being TRBD2 (7 bases). CDR1 and CDR2 (germline): MNHNS, SASEGT. V dropped 3 bases and J dropped 5 bases, with 25 bases sitting between them. This CDR3 is 18 amino acids long. The DNA of the CDR3 is TGTGCCAGCAGTGAGTTCGGGGTGCGGGGGCCCCCGAGGGAGACCCAGTACTTC. Amino acids: CASSEFGVRGPPRETQYF.

V and J are TRBV19 and TRBJ2-7; perhaps TRBD2 as D (6 bases). CDR1 LNHDA and CDR2 SQIVND come from the germline V gene (reference sequence). With 3 bases removed from V and 7 bases from J, the gap between germline ends came to 13 bases. The CDR3 spans 13 residues. Here the CDR3 reads CASSMEGIGEQYF. CDR3 nucleotides: TGTGCCAGTAGTATGGAGGGGATTGGGGAGCAGTACTTC.

This chain joins TRBV7-9 and TRBJ1-2; 7 positions match TRBD1. V lost 1 base to trimming and J lost 5 bases; unmatched junction nucleotides: 7. Germline V gene data show CDR1 as SEHNR and CDR2 as FQNEAQ (reference sequence). The CDR3 totals 15 residues. This CDR3 reads CASSLGDSLKYGYTF. CDR3 nucleotides: TGTGCCAGCAGCTTAGGGGACAGCTTAAAGTATGGCTACACCTTC.

The chain carries TRBV7-7 and TRBJ2-1; TRBD2 aligns across 8 bases. Per the germline V gene, CDR1 is SSHAT and CDR2 is FNYEAQ (reference sequence). The ends lost 4 bases at V and 3 bases at J; junction bases unmatched: 2. The CDR3 consists of 14 residues. The CDR3: CASSSAGDYNEQFF. CDR3 bases: TGTGCCAGCAGCTCAGCGGGAGACTACAATGAGCAGTTCTTC.

This clone appeared a few times. The V gene is TRBV20-1, the J gene TRBJ2-3; 9 bases map to TRBD2. The CDR3 spans 15 residues. Trimming removed 3 bases from V and 2 bases from J; junction bases left unmatched: 6. The germline gives CDR1 DFQATT, CDR2 SNEGSKA (reference sequence). The CDR3 region has the DNA TGCAGTGCTAGTAAGGTAGCGGGGGACACAGATACGCAGTATTTT. Its protein is CSASKVAGDTDTQYF.

The chain recombines TRBV5-1 with TRBJ2-7; 10 nucleotides match TRBD2. Germline V gene sequence: CDR1 SGHRS, CDR2 YFSETQ. Trimming at V came to 3 bases and at J to 1 base, leaving 10 bases not matched to a gene. The CDR3 extends over 17 amino acids. CDR3 amino acids: CASSSPLAGAGSYEQYF. CDR3 sequence (DNA): TGCGCCAGCAGCTCACCGCTAGCGGGAGCGGGGTCCTACGAGCAGTACTTC.

This chain's CDR3 is CASSITGGVGNEQFF. CDR3 DNA: TGTGCCAGTAGTATAACAGGGGGCGTAGGTAATGAGCAGTTCTTC. The chain employs TRBV19 and TRBJ2-1, with 9 positions matching TRBD1. The germline V gene has CDR1 LNHDA and CDR2 SQIVND (reference sequence). CDR3 size: 15 residues. V was pared by 2 bases and J by 7 bases, with 6 bases of the junction left unmatched.

This chain uses TRBV7-2 with TRBJ1-5, with unresolved D. V lost 3 bases and J 3 bases, leaving 12 bases between the germline ends. Germline V gene lookup returns CDR1 SGHTA and CDR2 FQGNSA. The CDR3 length is 15 residues. This CDR3 reads CASSFSAGNNQPQHF. In DNA, the CDR3 is TGTGCCAGCAGCTTTTCGGCGGGGAACAATCAGCCCCAGCATTTT.

This sequence joins TRBV28 and TRBJ1-1; D is perhaps TRBD1 (6 bases). Germline CDR1 reads MDHEN; CDR2 reads SYDVKM. This CDR3 region has 12 residues. V was cut by 11 bases and J by 5 bases, with 15 bases left in between. CDR3 in amino acids: CAVPGGRTEAFF. Written as DNA, the CDR3 is TGTGCCGTCCCGGGGGGGCGAACTGAAGCTTTCTTT.

The chain recombines TRBV2 with TRBJ2-7, with 9 bases matching TRBD2. The V and J ends lost 4 bases and 4 bases, in that order; junction bases with no gene match: 11. The CDR3 loop spans 16 amino acids. The germline CDR1 and CDR2 sequences are SNHLY and FYNNEI. The CDR3: CASSGRGLAGWYEQYF. The CDR3 nucleotides are TGTGCCAGCAGTGGGCGGGGCCTAGCGGGATGGTACGAGCAGTACTTC. Filled out from reference TRBV2 and TRBJ2-7, the complete variable domain reads EPEVTQTPSHQVTQMGQEVILRCVPISNHLYFYWYRQILGQKVEFLVSFYNNEISEKSEIFDDQFSVERPDGSNFTLKIRSTKLEDSAMYFCASSGRGLAGWYEQYFGPGTRLTVT.

This clone was seen once. J is TRBJ2-6 and V is TRBV5-1; D unresolved. The V end lost 7 bases, the J end lost 4 bases, and 6 bases lay between the germline ends. CDR3 length equals 12 residues. Germline V gene lookup returns CDR1 SGHRS and CDR2 YFSETQ. The CDR3 DNA reads TGCGCCAGCCACTGGGGGGCCAACGTCCTGACTTTC. Amino acids: CASHWGANVLTF.

CDR3: CASRYTRGYGYTF. In nucleotides, the CDR3 is TGTGCCAGCAGGTACACAAGGGGCTATGGCTACACCTTC. The rearrangement uses TRBV28 and TRBJ1-2, with D tentatively TRBD1 (5 bases). Per germline, CDR1 MDHEN and CDR2 SYDVKM. CDR3 length: 13 residues. The germline V and J ends were trimmed by 6 bases and 4 bases, with 12 bases remaining between them.